Detailed here is one T cell receptor beta chain. The assay was immunoSEQ multiplex PCR, and TCRdb's table has in-frame clones only and misses some. Of about 250,000 clones in the sample, about 80% were seen once. The source of the sample is a study of blood T cell repertoires in COVID-19. Trimming stripped 3 bases from V and 2 bases from J, with 11 bases between. Germline V lookup: CDR1 SGHRS, CDR2 YFSETQ. The CDR3 is 14 residues long. This chain connects TRBV5-1 to TRBJ2-5; D is possibly TRBD1 (5 bases). Sequences were obtained from PBMCs or T cells enriched from blood (not recorded which). This TCR came from a middle-aged woman who had been exposed to COVID-19. CDR3 sequence: CASSSGMGQETQYF. CDR3 nucleotides: TGCGCCAGCAGCTCAGGGATGGGTCAAGAGACCCAGTACTTC.